This T cell receptor beta chain was observed in a study of blood T cells in healthy people across ages. Whole-study findings and limits: A roughly linear fall in TCR beta diversity per million T cells was seen with increasing age.

Each sample yielded at least 5 micrograms of PBMC total RNA. This CDR3 region has 15 residues. Germline trimming cut 4 bases from V and 9 bases from J; bases unmatched to any gene: 6. Primers used in a second PCR of roughly 7 to 12 cycles were a sample-barcoded 5' primer and a J-beta primer mix. Through a template-switch adaptor with 12 random nucleotides, each cDNA molecule received a tag. A minimum of 2.5 million CDR3-containing paired-end reads was obtained for each sample. A single record per CDR3 protein comes from TCRdb applying MiXCR to the 5' RACE reads. This sample has around 1,800,000 distinct CDR3 sequences, with roughly two fifths found just once. This clonotype came up many times. Its antigen is currently unknown.

The V call is TRBV12-3 or TRBV12-4, the J call TRBJ1-6, with 10 positions matching TRBD1. The sequencing sample was made of blood. This TCR came from a human donor in good health. CDR3 nucleotide sequence: TGTGCCAGCAGTTCACCGGGACAGGGGAGTTCACCCCTCCACTTT. Its translation: CASSSPGQGSSPLHF.